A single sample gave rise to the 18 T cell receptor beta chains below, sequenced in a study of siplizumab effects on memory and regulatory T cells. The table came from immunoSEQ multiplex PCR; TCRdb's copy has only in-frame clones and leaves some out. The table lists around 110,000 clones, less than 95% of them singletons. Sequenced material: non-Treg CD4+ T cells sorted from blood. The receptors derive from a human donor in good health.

This CDR3 reads CASTRGNTIYF. The CDR3 DNA is TGTGCCAGCACACGCGGAAACACCATATATTTT. The chain links TRBV6-6 to TRBJ1-3; no clear D. This CDR3 spans 11 amino acids. Between the trimmed V and J ends, which lost 7 bases and 4 bases, there was a span of 5 bases. Germline lookup yields CDR1 MNHNY and CDR2 SVGAGI (reference sequence).

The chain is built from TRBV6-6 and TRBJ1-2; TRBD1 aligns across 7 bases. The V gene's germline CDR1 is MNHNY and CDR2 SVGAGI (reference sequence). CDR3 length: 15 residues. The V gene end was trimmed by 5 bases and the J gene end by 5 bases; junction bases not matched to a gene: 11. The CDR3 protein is CASSRRQGGAYGYTF. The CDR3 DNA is TGTGCCAGCAGTCGAAGACAGGGAGGCGCTTATGGCTACACCTTC.

The CDR3 sequence is CASSQVRGSYEQYF. The CDR3 DNA sequence: TGCGCCAGCAGCCAAGTAAGAGGGTCCTACGAGCAGTACTTC. J is TRBJ2-7 and V is TRBV4-1; D is possibly TRBD2 (5 bases). V was cut by 1 base and J by 1 base, with 8 bases left in between. In germline, CDR1 is MGHRA, CDR2 YSYEKL. The CDR3 contains 14 residues.

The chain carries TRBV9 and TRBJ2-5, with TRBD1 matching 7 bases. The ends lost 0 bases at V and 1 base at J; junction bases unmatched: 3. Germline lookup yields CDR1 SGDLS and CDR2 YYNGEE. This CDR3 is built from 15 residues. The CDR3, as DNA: TGTGCCAGCAGCGTAGTCGACAGGGCCCAAGAGACCCAGTACTTC. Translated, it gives CASSVVDRAQETQYF. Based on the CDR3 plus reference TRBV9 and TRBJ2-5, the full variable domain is DSGVTQTPKHLITATGQRVTLRCSPRSGDLSVYWYQQSLDQGLQFLIQYYNGEERAKGNILERFSAQQFPDLHSELNLSSLELGDSALYFCASSVVDRAQETQYFGPGTRLLVL.

The CDR3 reads CASRNLGPGGGTQYF. CDR3 DNA sequence: TGTGCCAGCAGAAACTTAGGGCCCGGGGGTGGGACCCAGTACTTC. The chain is built from TRBV6-6 and TRBJ2-5, with a tentative D call TRBD2 (6 bases). The CDR3 has 15 amino acids. CDR1 is MNHNY, CDR2 SVGAGI, per germline (reference sequence). V was cut by 6 bases and J by 7 bases, with 21 bases left in between.

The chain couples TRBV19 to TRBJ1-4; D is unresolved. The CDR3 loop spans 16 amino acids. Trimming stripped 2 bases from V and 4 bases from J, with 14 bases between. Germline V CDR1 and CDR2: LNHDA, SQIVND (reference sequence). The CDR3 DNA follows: TGTGCCAGTAGTATAAGTCCGGGGTCGGATAATGAAAAACTGTTTTTT. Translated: CASSISPGSDNEKLFF.

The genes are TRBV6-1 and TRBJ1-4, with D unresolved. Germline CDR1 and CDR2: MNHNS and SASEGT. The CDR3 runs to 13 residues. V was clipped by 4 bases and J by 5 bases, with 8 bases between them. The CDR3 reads CASSVRLNEKLFF. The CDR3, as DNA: TGTGCCAGCAGTGTTCGCTTGAATGAAAAACTGTTTTTT.

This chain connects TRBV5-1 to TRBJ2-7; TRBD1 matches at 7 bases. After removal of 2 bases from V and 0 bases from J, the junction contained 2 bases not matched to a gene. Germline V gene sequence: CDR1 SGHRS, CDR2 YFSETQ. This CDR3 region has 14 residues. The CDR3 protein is CASSLQGRSYEQYF. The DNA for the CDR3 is TGCGCCAGCAGCTTACAGGGGCGCTCCTACGAGCAGTACTTC. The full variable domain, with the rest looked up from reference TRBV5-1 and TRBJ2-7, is KAGVTQTPRYLIKTRGQQVTLSCSPISGHRSVSWYQQTPGQGLQFLFEYFSETQRNKGNFPGRFSGRQFSNSRSEMNVSTLELGDSALYLCASSLQGRSYEQYFGPGTRLTVT.

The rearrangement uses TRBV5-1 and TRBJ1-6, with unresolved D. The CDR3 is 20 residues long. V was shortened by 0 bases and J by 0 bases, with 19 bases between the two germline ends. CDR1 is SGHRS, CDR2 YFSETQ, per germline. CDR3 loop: CASSLGQGRRPSSYNSPLHF. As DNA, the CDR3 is TGCGCCAGCAGCTTGGGACAAGGCCGAAGGCCGAGCTCCTATAATTCACCCCTCCACTTT.

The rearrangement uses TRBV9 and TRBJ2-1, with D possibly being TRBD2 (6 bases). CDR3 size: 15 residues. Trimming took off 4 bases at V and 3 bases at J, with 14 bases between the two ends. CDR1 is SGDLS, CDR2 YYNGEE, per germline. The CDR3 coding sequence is TGTGCCAGCAGCCGTTTACCGCGGGACTACAATGAGCAGTTCTTC. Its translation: CASSRLPRDYNEQFF.

The CDR3 loop reads CASSYQGTIMNTEAFF. DNA of the CDR3: TGTGCCAGCAGCTACCAGGGGACTATCATGAACACTGAAGCTTTCTTT. The chain carries TRBV5-8 and TRBJ1-1, with D maybe TRBD1 (6 bases). The ends were cut back, 3 bases at V and 0 bases at J, with 15 bases in the middle. The CDR3 consists of 16 residues. CDR1 and CDR2 from the germline V gene are SGHTS and YDEGEE.

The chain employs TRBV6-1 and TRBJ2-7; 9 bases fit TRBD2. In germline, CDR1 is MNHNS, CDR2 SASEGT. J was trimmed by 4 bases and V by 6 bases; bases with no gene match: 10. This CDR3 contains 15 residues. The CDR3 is CASRPTAGGKYEQYF. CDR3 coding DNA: TGTGCCAGCAGGCCGACAGCGGGAGGAAAATACGAGCAGTACTTC.

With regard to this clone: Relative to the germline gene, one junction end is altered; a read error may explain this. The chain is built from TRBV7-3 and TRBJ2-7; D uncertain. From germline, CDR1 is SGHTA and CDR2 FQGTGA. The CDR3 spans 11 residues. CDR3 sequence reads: CASTERSPVIF. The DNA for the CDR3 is TGTGCCAGCACCGAACGGTCGCCGGTAATCTTC.

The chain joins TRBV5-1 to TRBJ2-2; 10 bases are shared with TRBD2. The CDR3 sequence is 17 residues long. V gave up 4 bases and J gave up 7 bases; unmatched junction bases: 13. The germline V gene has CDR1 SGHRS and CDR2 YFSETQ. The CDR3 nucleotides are TGCGCCAGCAGCGCTACCTCCACTAGCGGGACGGGCGGGGAGCTGTTTTTT. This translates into CASSATSTSGTGGELFF.

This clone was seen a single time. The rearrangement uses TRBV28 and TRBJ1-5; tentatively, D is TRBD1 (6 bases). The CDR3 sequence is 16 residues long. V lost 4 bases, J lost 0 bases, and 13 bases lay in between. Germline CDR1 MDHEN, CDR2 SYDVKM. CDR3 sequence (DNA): TGTGCCAGCAGTTGGGGGCGGGGATTTAGCAATCAGCCCCAGCATTTT. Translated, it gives CASSWGRGFSNQPQHF.

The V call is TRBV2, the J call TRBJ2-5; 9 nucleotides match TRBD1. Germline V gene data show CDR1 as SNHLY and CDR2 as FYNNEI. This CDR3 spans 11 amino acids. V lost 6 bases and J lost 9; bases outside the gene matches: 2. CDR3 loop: CASRGQGAQYF. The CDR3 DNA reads TGTGCCAGCAGGGGACAGGGCGCCCAGTACTTC. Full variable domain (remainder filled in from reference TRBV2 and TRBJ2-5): EPEVTQTPSHQVTQMGQEVILRCVPISNHLYFYWYRQILGQKVEFLVSFYNNEISEKSEIFDDQFSVERPDGSNFTLKIRSTKLEDSAMYFCASRGQGAQYFGPGTRLLVL.

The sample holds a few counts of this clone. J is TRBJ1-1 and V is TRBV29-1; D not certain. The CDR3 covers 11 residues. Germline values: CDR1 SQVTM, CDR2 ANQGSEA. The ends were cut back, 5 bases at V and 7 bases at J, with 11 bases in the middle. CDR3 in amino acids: CSVRGGGEAFF. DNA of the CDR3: TGCAGCGTTCGGGGAGGCGGTGAAGCTTTCTTT.

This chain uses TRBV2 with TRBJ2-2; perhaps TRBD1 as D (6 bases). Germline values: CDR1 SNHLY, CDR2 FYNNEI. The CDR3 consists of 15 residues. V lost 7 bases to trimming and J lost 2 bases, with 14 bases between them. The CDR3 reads CASITDRINTGELFF. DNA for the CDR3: TGTGCCAGCATTACGGACAGAATAAACACCGGGGAGCTGTTTTTT.